This entry is about one TCR beta chain. This clone was detected a few times. It lacks a known antigen. One base away there is no much larger clone; base qualities are not given. The data were taken from a study of cytomegalovirus exposure and HLA in healthy donors (dated by TCRdb to 2015 to 2018). With regard to the full study: According to an earlier analysis of a few hundred of the donors, about 179 million T cells yielded over 90 million unique TCR beta sequences and 276 Gb of sequence data. Roughly 300 gigabases of sequencing data and about 92 million unique TCR sequences made up an early release that covered some 640 HLA-typed donors. Among the approximately 400 genotyped donors, approximately 81% belonged to the genetic ancestry cluster associated with self-reported Caucasian donors. The study was designed to test whether signatures of past pathogen exposure could be identified by cataloging public T cell receptors. The study profiled the T cell repertoires of about 640 subjects by immunosequencing and related them to cytomegalovirus serostatus. A separate validation cohort of over a hundred different subjects was used in addition to the approximately 640-subject first cohort. To predict cytomegalovirus infection status, the study combined high-throughput TCR immunosequencing, statistical association of individual TCRs with disease status, and machine learning. In a later analysis, previously published TCR beta repertoires from about 640 donors were re-analyzed and high-resolution HLA genotyping was added so that TCR occurrence patterns could be studied. Rather than drawing on any new phenotypic data, the later analysis identified candidate immune exposures from TCR beta sequences and the way those sequences occurred across donors. In an earlier analysis of roughly 540 of the donors, high-throughput TCR beta sequencing was used to judge whether each TCR beta V gene segment behaved as functional or pseudogenic. Donor age, sex, ethnicity and CMV serostatus were collected together with the repertoire data. A later genetic analysis used genome-wide SNP genotypes for about 60% of the roughly 670 donors, treating that subset as a discovery cohort. All discovery cohort repertoires had been generated on a single sequencing platform. Class I and class II HLA loci were covered by the typing at four-digit resolution. Typing coverage varied by locus: about 620-630 donors for A, B, C, DRB1 and DQB1; 522 for DQA1; about 600 for DPA1; 450 to 480 for DPB1. Because of strong linkage in the cohort, roughly five DR-DQ haplotypes were treated as single units for association and clustering. Across around 400 genotyped donors of the cohort, an average of roughly 250,000 unique TCR beta nucleotide sequences per donor were sequenced, and around 19% of those sequences were non-productive.

From the germline V gene, CDR1 is SGHRS and CDR2 is YFSETQ. The CDR3 goes from the cysteine to the phenylalanine over 14 residues. Kept here is only the CDR3 DNA, which spans 42 bases and is read in frame from base 1. V lost 2 bases and J lost 3 bases; the stretch between them is 11 bases long. Library preparation was by the immunoSEQ multiplex PCR assay. The multiplex PCR relied on a mix of 60 forward primers for TCR Vbeta segments and 13 reverse primers for TCR Jbeta segments. A multiplex PCR assay on genomic DNA amplified the CDR3 region of rearranged TCR beta genes. Amplified TCR beta libraries were sequenced as 87-base-pair reads on the Illumina HiSeq System. The authors processed their data as follows. A later analysis tallied tens of millions of unique TCR beta chains across the 650 to 750 repertoires, and around 10 million of those chains were shared by two or more donors. To remove PCR and sequencing errors, raw reads were error-corrected and collapsed into unique sequences using a nearest-neighbor algorithm that merged closely related sequences. V, D and J gene segments were assigned by aligning CDR3 sequences to IMGT reference sequences. For a sequence to be retained, a match of at least six nucleotides to both a V gene segment and a J gene segment was required. Rearrangements were classified as productive when the CDR3 lacked stop codons and remained in frame with V and J, and all other rearrangements were classified as non-productive. Following IMGT convention, CDR3 was defined as the stretch from the second conserved V-encoded cysteine to the conserved J-encoded phenylalanine. Sequences without an unambiguous match to a single V gene segment were excluded from the earlier analysis of about 600 of the donors. In an earlier analysis of more than 500 of the donors, a V segment was called functional when productive rearrangements were above 56.7%, and segregating when the standard deviation between donors exceeded 5%. A statistical classification framework was built to diagnose cytomegalovirus status from the catalog of TCR beta chain sequences. In a later analysis, V and J genes were assigned by comparing TCR nucleotide sequences against IMGT/GENE-DB human TR gene sequences. A later analysis assigned CDR3 sequences and most-parsimonious VDJ recombination scenarios with the TCRdist pipeline. In a later analysis, each TCR beta chain was defined by its CDR3 amino acid sequence together with its V-gene family, and reads without a unique V-gene family were excluded. As a way to deal with suspected cross-contamination and a sequencing artifact, a later analysis dropped 640 or so nucleotide sequences that were highly shared and had low generation probability. A later analysis calculated a clonal expansion index for each public chain from normalized within-repertoire ranks of inferred template counts. In a later analysis, generation probabilities were computed with a VDJ recombination model fitted to out-of-frame rearrangements, and the resulting probabilities were checked against IGoR. A later analysis scored TCR-TCR, TCR-HLA and TCR-CMV co-occurrence with hypergeometric tests, applying a repertoire-size bias correction to TCR pairs. In a later analysis, false discovery rates were estimated by permuting HLA or CMV assignments 20 times. In a later analysis, co-occurring TCRs were grouped using DBSCAN, and TCRdist sequence similarity was added for clustering within HLA-allele-positive subsets. Repertoires with fewer than 30,000 or more than 120,000 public chains were left out of co-occurrence clustering, as were about 5 repertoires with anomalous nucleotide sharing. TCRdb mirrors the immuneACCESS table, restricted to in-frame sequences. Some clones are absent from its copies; in checked studies, under half trace to an unresolved V gene, and the reason for the others is unknown. The D gene and trimming were derived from the DNA, and the V and J assignments and clone size from that table. The sample table shows roughly 150,000 clones, and less than 65% are seen once. Of the sample, about 3% falls within the top ten clones.

The full study reports these points: The sequencing pipeline was judged likely to have produced a cluster of highly shared sequence variants as a technical artifact. Across donors, most TCR sequences were observed very rarely, whereas some public TCRs were present in many individuals. Immune exposure information for the cohort was limited to CMV serostatus. In vitro tests confirmed that three of the cytomegalovirus-associated TCR beta chains recognize cytomegalovirus antigens. A later genetic analysis associated a missense DCLRE1C variant with V-gene and J-gene trimming of TCR beta chains, and an independent cohort replicated the association. In both the original and validation cohorts, the classifier was reported to diagnose cytomegalovirus status with high specificity and sensitivity. In an earlier analysis of some 500 of the donors, most TCR beta V segments appeared in productive rearrangements about 87% or about 30% of the time, broadly matching IMGT annotations. The presence/absence analyses assumed that sequencing depth was roughly uniform across donors, and that assumption may not be true. In a later analysis, HLA-associated TCR beta chains showed more clonal expansion and lower generation probabilities than non-associated chains that were equally common. The authors suggested that the approach could potentially be extended to other disease states and immunological phenotypes. Some IMGT-functional V segments, including TRBV6-2 and TRBV6-3, could not be distinguished by the 87-base-pair reads and were therefore excluded. Assigning TCR associations to individual alleles was difficult when HLA alleles, especially DR and DQ, strongly co-occurred. A later analysis found that TCR association rates varied across HLA loci, with DRB1 alleles showing the most associated TCRs and HLA-C alleles the fewest. Only TCR beta chains were sequenced in this cohort, and the absence of alpha or paired-chain data limited detectable features. In a later analysis, most CMV-associated TCR beta chains were found to appear HLA-restricted, with HLA associations seemingly driven largely by CMV exposure. A later genetic analysis reported fewer N-insertions in productive TCRs among donors in an Asian-associated ancestry cluster than the roughly 700-donor mean. In a later analysis, several top co-occurrence clusters were reported to appear linked to parvovirus B19, influenza, CMV and Epstein-Barr virus. Linkage disequilibrium might explain the correlated functional status among segregating V segments, but an unknown experimental factor could not be excluded. The earlier analysis of a few hundred of the donors excluded fewer than 20 rarely observed V segments, including chromosome 9 orphons, because counts were too low. The study listed approximately 150 TCR beta chains as associated with cytomegalovirus. HLA typing was unavailable for some donors at each locus, so association tests used only the typed subset. A further reported finding was that TCR beta sequences accurately predicted the HLA-A and HLA-B alleles for most subjects in the first cohort. At a false discovery rate of 0.05, a later analysis linked around 17,000 TCR beta sequences to specific HLA alleles.

The cohort comprised under 700 healthy bone marrow donors. At the time of sampling, every cohort member was nominally healthy, though immune exposures that went unrecorded were likely present. The donor was CMV seropositive and was included in the group of 290 or so seropositive cohort members. Every donor gave a peripheral blood sample, and the peripheral blood mononuclear cells from that sample were used for TCR beta sequencing. The Qiagen DNeasy Blood Extraction Kit was used to extract genomic DNA from the blood cell samples. The V gene is TRBV5-1 and the J gene is TRBJ2-5; the D gene assignment is ambiguous. The material sequenced was PBMCs. The TCR sequence derives from a woman in her twenties or thirties in good health and CMV-seropositive. The encoded CDR3 is CASSFRVLKETQYF. The nucleotide sequence is TGCGCCAGCAGCTTCCGTGTCTTAAAAGAGACCCAGTACTTC.